This TCR beta chain was sequenced during a study of CD8 T cells in Susac syndrome. Study results and caveats: The number of individuals included in the study's TCR sequencing and HLA analysis was acknowledged as relatively small.

The authors carried out high-throughput sequencing of TCR beta. They applied it to CD8+ and CD4+ T cells obtained from blood. TEMRA cells underwent FACS enrichment and CD8+ and CD4+ T cells underwent negative isolation. In germline, CDR1 is MDHEN, CDR2 SYDVKM. V gave up 4 bases and J gave up 5 bases; unmatched junction bases: 11. The CDR3 loop spans 16 amino acids. When the RNA was reverse transcribed, random hexamers were used with an input of about 0.5 to 1 ug. An immunoSEQ multiplex PCR generated amplified TCR beta CDR3 products spanning 54 Vbeta and 13 Jbeta. TCRdb redid the calling of the immunoSEQ multiplex PCR reads with MiXCR, one entry per CDR3 protein. The sample has 100,000 or so distinct CDR3 sequences, 80% to 95% seen once. Of note for this clonotype: What it binds is not known.

The clonotype was recovered from a human donor in good health. The sequencing input was CD4+ T cells from PBMCs. The V and J genes are TRBV28 and TRBJ2-3, with 8 bases that match TRBD2. The CDR3 coding sequence is TGTGCCAGCAGTTCCAACCGCCCGGGAGGGGGAGATACGCAGTATTTT. Residues: CASSSNRPGGGDTQYF.